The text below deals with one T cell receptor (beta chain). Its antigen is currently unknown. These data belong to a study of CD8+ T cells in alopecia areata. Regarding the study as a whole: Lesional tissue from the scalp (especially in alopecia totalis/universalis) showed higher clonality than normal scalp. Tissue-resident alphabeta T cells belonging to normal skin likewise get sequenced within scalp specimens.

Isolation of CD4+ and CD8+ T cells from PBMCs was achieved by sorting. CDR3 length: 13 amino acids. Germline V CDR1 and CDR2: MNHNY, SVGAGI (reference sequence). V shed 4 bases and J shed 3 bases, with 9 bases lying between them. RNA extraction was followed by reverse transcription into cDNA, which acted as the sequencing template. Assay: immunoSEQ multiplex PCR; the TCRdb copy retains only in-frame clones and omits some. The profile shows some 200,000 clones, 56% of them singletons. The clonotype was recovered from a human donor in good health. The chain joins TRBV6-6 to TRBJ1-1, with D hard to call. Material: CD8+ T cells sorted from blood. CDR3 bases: TGTGCCAGCAGTTTGGCCGGGTACACTGAAGCTTTCTTT. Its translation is CASSLAGYTEAFF.